This TCR beta chain was identified in a study of blood T cells in healthy people across ages. The study's findings and limits: In older individuals, TCR beta diversity per million T cells was lower, falling roughly linearly with age.

Trimming shortened V by 5 bases and J by 5 bases, and 18 bases separated the two germline ends. CDR1 and CDR2 from the germline V gene are DFQATT and SNEGSKA (reference sequence). CDR3 size: 14 residues. A J-beta primer mix and a sample-barcoded 5' primer were used in a second PCR of about 6 to 12 cycles. Individual samples furnished no less than 3 million CDR3-containing paired-end reads apiece. TCRdb called the 5' RACE reads again in MiXCR, with one record for every CDR3 protein. The sample shows more than 700,000 distinct CDR3 sequences, about 47% of them seen only once. No fewer than 7 million PBMCs went into each sample. A word on this clonotype: Its specificity is not known.

The TCR was taken from a man older than 75 in good health. The material sequenced was blood. J is TRBJ1-2 and V is TRBV20-1, with D tentatively TRBD1 (6 bases). CDR3 nucleotide sequence: TGCAGTGCTCCCCGGGGGGCCCGTATTTATGGCTACACCTTC. This sequence encodes CSAPRGARIYGYTF.